This section outlines one T cell receptor beta chain sequence together with its context. Its antigen specificity is not known. No base qualities exist here, and no much larger clone lies one base off it. Participants in the prospective study were aged about 18 to 95 years, lived in 24 United States geographic areas, and enrolled through a virtual design. In the prospective study, cohorts were assigned on the basis of participant-reported clinical history obtained from a screening survey and a study questionnaire. For ImmuneRACE Cohort 3, a participant was defined as recovered based on two consecutive negative NP/OP PCR tests, clearance by a healthcare professional, or resolution of symptoms. In the prospective study, mobile phlebotomists collected whole blood, serum and a nasopharyngeal or oropharyngeal swab from each participant. Prospective study participants could optionally give additional blood draws and questionnaires over a roughly 2-month period. Blood samples from the prospective study were shipped frozen or at room temperature prior to DNA extraction.

The record originates from a study of blood T cell repertoires in COVID-19 (dated by TCRdb to 2018 to 2020). Regarding the complete study: Samples from collaborators originated in the United States, Italy and Spain and spanned both the acute and convalescent phases of COVID-19. The prospective study material was composed of cDNA or gDNA derived from T cells, B-cell-depleted T cells, or PBMCs. The dataset comprised deeply sampled blood TCRbeta repertoires from subjects exposed to, actively infected with, or recovered from COVID-19. The repertoires were released in a freely available public database meant as a resource for research on the immune response to SARS-CoV-2. Samples were obtained from the ongoing ImmuneRACE study (first 160 participants) and from over 1,000 subjects provided by 6 global collaborators. Nearly every sample came with metadata listing a de-identified subject ID, COVID-19 status, age in years and sex. HLA class I and class II types, where available, came from metadata supplied by the sample provider rather than from assay-based typing.

The immunoSEQ Assay, a bias-controlled multiplex PCR, was used to amplify TCRbeta CDR3 regions from genomic DNA. As for how the authors treated the data: Within the assay, amplification of reference gene primers was used to estimate how many nucleated cells each sample contained. To quantify the absolute abundance of each unique TCRbeta CDR3 rearrangement, sequence reads were collapsed and filtered. For each sample, productive Simpson clonality was calculated as the square root of Simpson's diversity index over productive rearrangements. TCRdb stores this immuneACCESS table with in-frame sequences only. Part of the clones is absent; in the studies checked, under half of the shortfall reflects unresolved V genes, and no reason is known for the rest. V and J calls and clone size are as listed in that table; D and trimming were resolved from the DNA. The sample table contains roughly 200,000 clones; only one count was recorded for around 83% of them. The ten largest make up more than 5.5% of the sample.

Sequences MDHEN (CDR1) and SYDVKM (CDR2) are obtained from the germline V gene. The CDR3 starts with the cysteine, ends with the phenylalanine, and has 15 residues. Only CDR3 DNA remains: 45 bases, in frame from the first base. V lost 6 bases and J lost 1 base, and the count of bases not matched to a germline gene is 5. On the study overall, not on this receptor specifically: How much clinical and demographic metadata was included differed by source and by participant, and the metadata was provided uncurated.

Sequenced sample: PBMCs or T cells enriched from blood (not recorded which). The source is a man in his forties who had recovered from COVID-19. The rearrangement combines TRBV28 with TRBJ2-7; TRBD2 agrees with 11 junctional bases. The CDR3 region reads CASRSLAGGSYEQYF. The nucleotide sequence reads as follows: TGTGCCAGCAGATCGCTAGCGGGAGGATCCTACGAGCAGTACTTC.